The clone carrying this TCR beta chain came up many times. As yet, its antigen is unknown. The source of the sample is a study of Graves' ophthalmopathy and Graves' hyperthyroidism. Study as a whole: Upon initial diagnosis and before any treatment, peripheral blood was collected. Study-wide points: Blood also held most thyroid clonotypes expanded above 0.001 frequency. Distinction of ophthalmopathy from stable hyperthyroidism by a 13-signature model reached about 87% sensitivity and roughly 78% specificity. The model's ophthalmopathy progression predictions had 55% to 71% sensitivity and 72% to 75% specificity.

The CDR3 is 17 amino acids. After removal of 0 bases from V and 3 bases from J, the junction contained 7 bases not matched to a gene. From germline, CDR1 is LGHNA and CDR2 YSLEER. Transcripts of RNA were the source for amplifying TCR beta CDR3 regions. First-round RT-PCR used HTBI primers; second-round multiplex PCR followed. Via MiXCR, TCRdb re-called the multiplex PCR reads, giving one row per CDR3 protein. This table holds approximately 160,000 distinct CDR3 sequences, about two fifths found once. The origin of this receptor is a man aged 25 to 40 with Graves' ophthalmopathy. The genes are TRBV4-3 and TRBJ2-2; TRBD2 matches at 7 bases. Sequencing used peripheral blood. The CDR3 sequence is CASSQDDTSAHTGELFF. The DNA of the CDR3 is TGCGCCAGCAGCCAAGATGATACTAGCGCCCACACCGGGGAGCTGTTTTTT.